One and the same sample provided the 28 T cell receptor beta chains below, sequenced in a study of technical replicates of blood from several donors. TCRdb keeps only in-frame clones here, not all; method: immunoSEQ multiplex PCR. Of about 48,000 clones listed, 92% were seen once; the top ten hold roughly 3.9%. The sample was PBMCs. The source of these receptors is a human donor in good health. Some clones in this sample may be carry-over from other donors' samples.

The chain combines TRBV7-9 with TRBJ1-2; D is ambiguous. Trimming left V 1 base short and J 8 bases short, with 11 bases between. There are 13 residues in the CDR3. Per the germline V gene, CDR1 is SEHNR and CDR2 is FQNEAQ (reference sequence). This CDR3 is CASSLGQEGGYTF. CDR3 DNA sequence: TGTGCCAGCAGCTTAGGGCAGGAGGGAGGCTACACCTTC.

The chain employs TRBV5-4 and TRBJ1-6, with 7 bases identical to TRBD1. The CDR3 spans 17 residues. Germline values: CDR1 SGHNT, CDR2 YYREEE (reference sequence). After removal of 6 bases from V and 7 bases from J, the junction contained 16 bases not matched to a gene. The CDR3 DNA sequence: TGTGCCAGCAAGCCCCCGGGGACAGACAATTCAAATTCACCCCTCCACTTT. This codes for CASKPPGTDNSNSPLHF.

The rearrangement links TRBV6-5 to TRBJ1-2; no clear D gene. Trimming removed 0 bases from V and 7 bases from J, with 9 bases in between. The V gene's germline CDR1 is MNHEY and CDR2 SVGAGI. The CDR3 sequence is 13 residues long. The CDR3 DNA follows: TGTGCCAGCAGTTACTCGACCGGGATTGGCTACACCTTC. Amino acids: CASSYSTGIGYTF.

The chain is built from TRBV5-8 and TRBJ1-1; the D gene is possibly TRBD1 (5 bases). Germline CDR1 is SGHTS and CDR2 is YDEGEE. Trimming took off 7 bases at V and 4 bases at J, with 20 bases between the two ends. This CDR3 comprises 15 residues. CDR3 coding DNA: TGTGCCAGCTCTAATGGGGGGACGAGGGGCACTGAAGCTTTCTTT. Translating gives CASSNGGTRGTEAFF.

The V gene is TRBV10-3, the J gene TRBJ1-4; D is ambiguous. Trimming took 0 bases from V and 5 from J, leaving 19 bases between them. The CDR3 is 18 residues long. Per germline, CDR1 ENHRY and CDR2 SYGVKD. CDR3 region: CAISESRPDQILNEKLFF. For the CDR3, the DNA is TGTGCCATCAGTGAGTCGAGGCCAGACCAAATTCTGAATGAAAAACTGTTTTTT.

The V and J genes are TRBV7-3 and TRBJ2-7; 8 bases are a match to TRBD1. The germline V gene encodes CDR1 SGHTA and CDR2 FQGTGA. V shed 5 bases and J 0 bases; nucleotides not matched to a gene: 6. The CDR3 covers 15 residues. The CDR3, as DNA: TGTGCCAGCAGCCCCGGACAGGGACCCTCCTACGAGCAGTACTTC. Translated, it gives CASSPGQGPSYEQYF.

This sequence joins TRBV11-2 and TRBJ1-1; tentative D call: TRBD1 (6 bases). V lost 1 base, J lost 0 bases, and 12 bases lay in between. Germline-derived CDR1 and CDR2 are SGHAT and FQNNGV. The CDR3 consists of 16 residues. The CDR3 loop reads CASSLGAGQMNTEAFF. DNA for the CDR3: TGTGCCAGCAGCTTAGGGGCAGGACAGATGAACACTGAAGCTTTCTTT.

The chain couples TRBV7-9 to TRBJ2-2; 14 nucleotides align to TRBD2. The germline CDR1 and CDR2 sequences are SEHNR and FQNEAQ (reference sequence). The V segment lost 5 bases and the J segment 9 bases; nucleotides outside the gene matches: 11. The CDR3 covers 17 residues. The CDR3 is CASSPPGLAGGSRELFF. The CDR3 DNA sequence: TGTGCCAGCAGCCCACCAGGACTAGCGGGAGGATCCCGGGAGCTGTTTTTT.

This chain's CDR3 is CASSSQGVLYEQYF. CDR3 nucleotides: TGTGCCAGCAGTTCGCAGGGGGTACTGTACGAGCAGTACTTC. The J gene is TRBJ2-7, the V gene TRBV27; 7 bases map to TRBD1. V trimming: 4 bases; J trimming: 4 bases; junction bases outside the gene matches: 7. This CDR3 has 14 residues. In germline, CDR1 is MNHEY, CDR2 SMNVEV (reference sequence).

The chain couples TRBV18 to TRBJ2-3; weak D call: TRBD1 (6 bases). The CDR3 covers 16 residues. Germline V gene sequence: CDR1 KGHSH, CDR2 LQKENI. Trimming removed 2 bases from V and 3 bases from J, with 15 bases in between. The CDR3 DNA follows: TGTGCCAGCTCACCATTTGGACAGATGGCAACAGATACGCAGTATTTT. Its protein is CASSPFGQMATDTQYF.

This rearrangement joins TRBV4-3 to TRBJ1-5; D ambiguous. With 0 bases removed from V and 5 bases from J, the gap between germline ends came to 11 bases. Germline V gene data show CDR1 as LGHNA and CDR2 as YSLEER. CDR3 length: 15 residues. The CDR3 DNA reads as TGCGCCAGCAGCCAAGAACTTACGGGAGATCAGCCCCAGCATTTT. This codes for CASSQELTGDQPQHF.

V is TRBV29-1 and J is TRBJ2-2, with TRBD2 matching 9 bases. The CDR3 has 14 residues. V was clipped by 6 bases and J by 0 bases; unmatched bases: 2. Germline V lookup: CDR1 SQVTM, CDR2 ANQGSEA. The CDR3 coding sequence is TGCAGCGTAGCGGGAGGCCCGAACACCGGGGAGCTGTTTTTT. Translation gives CSVAGGPNTGELFF.

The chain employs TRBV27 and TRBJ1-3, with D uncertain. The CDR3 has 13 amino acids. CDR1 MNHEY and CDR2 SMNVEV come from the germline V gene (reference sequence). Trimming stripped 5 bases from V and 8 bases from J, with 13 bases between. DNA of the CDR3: TGTGCCAGCAGTCTCCGGCCGACTGACACCATATATTTT. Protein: CASSLRPTDTIYF.

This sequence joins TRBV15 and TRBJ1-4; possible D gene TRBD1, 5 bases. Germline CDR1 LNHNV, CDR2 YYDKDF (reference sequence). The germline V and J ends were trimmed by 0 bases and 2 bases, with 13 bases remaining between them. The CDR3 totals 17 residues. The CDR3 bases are TGTGCCACCAGCAGAGATCCTGCGGGGGTCACTAATGAAAAACTGTTTTTT. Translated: CATSRDPAGVTNEKLFF.

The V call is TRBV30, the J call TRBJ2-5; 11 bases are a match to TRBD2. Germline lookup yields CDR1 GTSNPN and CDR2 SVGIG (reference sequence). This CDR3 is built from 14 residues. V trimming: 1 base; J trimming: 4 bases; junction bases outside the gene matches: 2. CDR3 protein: CAWSGLAGGETQYF. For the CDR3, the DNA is TGTGCCTGGAGTGGGCTAGCGGGAGGAGAGACCCAGTACTTC.

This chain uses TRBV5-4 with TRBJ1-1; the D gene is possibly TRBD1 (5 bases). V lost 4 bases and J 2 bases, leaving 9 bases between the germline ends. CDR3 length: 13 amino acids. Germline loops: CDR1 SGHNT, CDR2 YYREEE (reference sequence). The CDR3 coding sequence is TGTGCCAGCAGCAGACAGTTAAACACTGAAGCTTTCTTT. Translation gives CASSRQLNTEAFF.

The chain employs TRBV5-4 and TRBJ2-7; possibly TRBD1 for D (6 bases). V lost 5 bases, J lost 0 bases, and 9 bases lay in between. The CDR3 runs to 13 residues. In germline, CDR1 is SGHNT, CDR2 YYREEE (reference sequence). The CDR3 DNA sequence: TGTGCCAGCAGTGACAGGTACTCCTACGAGCAGTACTTC. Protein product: CASSDRYSYEQYF.

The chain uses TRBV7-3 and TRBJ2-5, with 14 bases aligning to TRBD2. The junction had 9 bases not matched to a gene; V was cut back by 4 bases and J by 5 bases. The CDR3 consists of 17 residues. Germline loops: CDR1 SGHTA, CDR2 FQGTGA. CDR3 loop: CASSSGTSGRYGETQYF. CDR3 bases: TGTGCCAGCAGCTCCGGGACTAGCGGGAGATACGGGGAGACCCAGTACTTC. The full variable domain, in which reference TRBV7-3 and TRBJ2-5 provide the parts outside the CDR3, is GAGVSQTPSNKVTEKGKYVELRCDPISGHTALYWYRQSLGQGPEFLIYFQGTGAADDSGLPNDRFFAVRPEGSVSTLKIQRTERGDSAVYLCASSSGTSGRYGETQYFGPGTRLLVL.

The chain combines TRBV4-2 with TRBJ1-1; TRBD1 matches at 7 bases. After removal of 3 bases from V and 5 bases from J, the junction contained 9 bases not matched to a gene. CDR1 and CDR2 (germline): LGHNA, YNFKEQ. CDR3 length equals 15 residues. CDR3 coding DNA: TGTGCCAGCAGCCAGGACAACAGGGGTGGGACTGAAGCTTTCTTT. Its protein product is CASSQDNRGGTEAFF.

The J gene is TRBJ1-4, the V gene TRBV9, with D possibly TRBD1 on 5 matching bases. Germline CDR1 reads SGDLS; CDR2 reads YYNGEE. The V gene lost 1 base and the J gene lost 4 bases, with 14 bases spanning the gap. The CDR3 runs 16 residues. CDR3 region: CASSVFPGFGNEKLFF. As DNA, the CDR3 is TGTGCCAGCAGCGTATTCCCAGGGTTTGGTAATGAAAAACTGTTTTTT. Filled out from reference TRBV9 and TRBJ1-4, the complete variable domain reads DSGVTQTPKHLITATGQRVTLRCSPRSGDLSVYWYQQSLDQGLQFLIQYYNGEERAKGNILERFSAQQFPDLHSELNLSSLELGDSALYFCASSVFPGFGNEKLFFGSGTQLSVL.

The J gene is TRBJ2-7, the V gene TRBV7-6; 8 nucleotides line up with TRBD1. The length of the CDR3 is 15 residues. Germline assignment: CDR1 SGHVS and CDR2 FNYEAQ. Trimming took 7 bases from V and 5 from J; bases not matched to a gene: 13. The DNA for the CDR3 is TGTGCCAGCACCCAAGGGGCAGGGGGCCAGAACGAGCAGTACTTC. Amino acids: CASTQGAGGQNEQYF.

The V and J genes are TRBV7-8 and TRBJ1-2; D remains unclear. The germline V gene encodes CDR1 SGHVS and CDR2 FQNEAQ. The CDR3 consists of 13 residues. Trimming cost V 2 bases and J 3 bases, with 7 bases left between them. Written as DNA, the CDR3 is TGTGCCAGCAGCTTATATGAGGACTATGGCTACACCTTC. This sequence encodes CASSLYEDYGYTF.

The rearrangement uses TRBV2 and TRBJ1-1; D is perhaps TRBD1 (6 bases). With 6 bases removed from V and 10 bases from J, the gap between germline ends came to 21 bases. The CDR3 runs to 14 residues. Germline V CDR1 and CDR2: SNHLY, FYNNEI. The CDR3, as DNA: TGTGCCAGCAGAGGCGATTCTGTGGGGGGGCTAGCTTTCTTT. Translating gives CASRGDSVGGLAFF.

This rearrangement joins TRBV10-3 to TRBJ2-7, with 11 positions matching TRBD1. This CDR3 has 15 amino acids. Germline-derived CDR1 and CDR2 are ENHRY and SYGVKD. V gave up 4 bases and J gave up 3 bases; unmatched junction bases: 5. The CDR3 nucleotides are TGTGCCATCAGTGGCCGGGACAGGGGGATCTACGAGCAGTACTTC. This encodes CAISGRDRGIYEQYF.

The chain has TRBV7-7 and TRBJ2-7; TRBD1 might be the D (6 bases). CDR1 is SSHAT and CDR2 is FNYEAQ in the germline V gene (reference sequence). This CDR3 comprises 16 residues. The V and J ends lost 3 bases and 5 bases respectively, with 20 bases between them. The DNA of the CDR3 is TGTGCCAGCAGCTTTAGGGGGAGATTCTTGACTAACGAGCAGTACTTC. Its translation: CASSFRGRFLTNEQYF.

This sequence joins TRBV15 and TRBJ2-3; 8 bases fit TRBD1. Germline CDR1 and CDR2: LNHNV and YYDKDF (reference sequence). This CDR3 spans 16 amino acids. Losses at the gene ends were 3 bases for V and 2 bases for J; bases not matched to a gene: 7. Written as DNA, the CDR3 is TGTGCCACCAGCAGTGGCGACAGGGGCCTCACAGATACGCAGTATTTT. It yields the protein CATSSGDRGLTDTQYF.

CDR3 bases: TGTGCCTGGCGTAGGGGGTACTACACAGATACGCAGTATTTT. This gives the protein CAWRRGYYTDTQYF. J is TRBJ2-3 and V is TRBV30; D is possibly TRBD1 (6 bases). Germline CDR1 and CDR2: GTSNPN and SVGIG (reference sequence). V was clipped by 5 bases and J by 2 bases, with 14 bases between them. The CDR3 sequence is 14 residues long.

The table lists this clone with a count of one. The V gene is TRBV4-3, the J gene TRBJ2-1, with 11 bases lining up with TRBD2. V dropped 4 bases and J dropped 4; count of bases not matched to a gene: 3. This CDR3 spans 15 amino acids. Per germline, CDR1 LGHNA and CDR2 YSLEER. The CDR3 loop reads CASSPWTSGYNEQFF. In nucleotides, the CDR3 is TGCGCCAGCAGCCCCTGGACTAGCGGGTACAATGAGCAGTTCTTC.